The 13 T cell receptor beta chains listed next were all sequenced from one sample in a study of regulatory T cells in long-lasting Graves disease. Building of the TCR beta libraries involved iRepertoire HTBI primers and Arm-PCR of CDR3 regions. MiXCR, run by TCRdb on the multiplex PCR reads, gives a single entry per CDR3 protein. The sample lists about 340,000 distinct CDR3 sequences; around 20% were seen once. Sample time point: persistent/refractory GD, antithyroid drugs over 5 years with positive TRAb. Extracted PBMC RNA gave rise to the TCR library. The sequencing used peripheral blood mononuclear cells (PBMCs), collected when the disease was refractory, from a patient treated with antithyroid drugs. The receptors were sampled from a female donor with Graves disease.

A word on this clonotype: An end of the junction differs from the germline gene, which may be a read error. This sequence joins TRBV6-2 or TRBV6-3 and TRBJ1-5; possible D gene TRBD1, 5 bases. The CDR3 spans 15 residues. Germline CDR1 MNHEY, CDR2 SVGEGT. CDR3 sequence reads: CASTWDGYSNQSQHF. CDR3 in DNA: TGTGCCAGCACTTGGGACGGTTATAGCAATCAGTCCCAGCATTTT.

This clonotype was found many times. The chain is built from TRBV28 and TRBJ2-7; D is uncertain. The CDR3 length is 14 residues. Trimming removed 4 bases at V and 5 bases at J, with 15 bases between. CDR1 is MDHEN and CDR2 is SYDVKM in the germline V gene. CDR3 sequence (DNA): TGTGCCAGCAGTTCCCAGCTCTACACCAACGAGCAGTACTTC. It specifies CASSSQLYTNEQYF.

This clonotype was seen a handful of times. V and J are TRBV20-1 and TRBJ1-2, with TRBD1 matching over 9 bases. The CDR3 is made up of 13 amino acids. The V gene end was trimmed by 6 bases and the J gene end by 2 bases; junction bases not matched to a gene: 4. CDR1 is DFQATT, CDR2 SNEGSKA, per germline (reference sequence). The CDR3 sequence is CSAAGTGNYGYTF. The CDR3 nucleotides read TGCAGTGCCGCCGGGACAGGGAACTATGGCTACACCTTC.

This clonotype was observed at least ten times. The chain recombines TRBV28 with TRBJ2-7, with TRBD1 matching over 9 bases. The junction had 6 bases not matched to a gene; V was cut back by 0 bases and J by 9 bases. The germline V gene encodes CDR1 MDHEN and CDR2 SYDVKM. This CDR3 has 14 residues. CDR3 sequence reads: CASSLWGQGSGQYF. The CDR3 DNA is TGTGCCAGCAGTTTATGGGGACAGGGTTCGGGGCAGTACTTC. Complete variable domain (other parts from reference TRBV28 and TRBJ2-7): DVKVTQSSRYLVKRTGEKVFLECVQDMDHENMFWYRQDPGLGLRLIYFSYDVKMKEKGDIPEGYSVSREKKERFSLILESASTNQTSMYLCASSLWGQGSGQYFGPGTRLTVT.

This clonotype was found a few times. The V and J genes are TRBV11-3 and TRBJ2-2; the D call may be TRBD1 or TRBD2 (6 bases each). In germline, CDR1 is SGHNT, CDR2 YENEEA. The CDR3 sequence is 16 residues long. V lost 2 bases, J lost 3 bases, and 13 bases lay in between. DNA for the CDR3: TGTGCCAGCAGCTTACTCGGGGGCGCCTACACCGGGGAGCTGTTTTTT. It yields the protein CASSLLGGAYTGELFF.

This clonotype appeared many times. J is TRBJ2-5 and V is TRBV6-1, with D tentatively TRBD1 or TRBD2 (5 bases each). The germline V and J ends were trimmed by 6 bases and 2 bases, with 22 bases remaining between them. Germline V gives CDR1 MNHNS, CDR2 SASEGT. The CDR3 runs 17 residues. The CDR3 loop is CASSSPASPWGQETQYF. CDR3 DNA: TGTGCCAGCAGCTCACCCGCCTCACCCTGGGGGCAAGAGACCCAGTACTTC.

This clonotype showed up many times. CDR3 amino acids: CAISEGLAGLSGANVLTF. The DNA for the CDR3 is TGTGCCATCAGTGAAGGACTAGCGGGGCTCTCTGGGGCCAACGTCCTGACTTTC. The genes are TRBV10-3 and TRBJ2-6; 12 bases are shared with TRBD2. Trimming removed 3 bases from V and 0 bases from J; junction bases left unmatched: 3. This CDR3 is built from 18 residues. CDR1 and CDR2 (germline): ENHRY, SYGVKD.

A word on this clonotype: The conserved phenylalanine or tryptophan normally closing the CDR3 is absent here, so this likely arose from a read error. V usage is TRBV6-5 and J usage is TRBJ2-7, with 10 bases identical to TRBD1. V shed 0 bases and J 6 bases; nucleotides not matched to a gene: 2. The length of the CDR3 is 14 residues. Germline loops: CDR1 MNHEY, CDR2 SVGAGI. The CDR3: CASSYSRDRGEQYS. In nucleotides, the CDR3 is TGTGCCAGCAGTTACTCAAGGGACAGGGGCGAGCAGTACTCC.

A few counts support this clonotype. The conserved closing phenylalanine or tryptophan is absent in this CDR3, likely reflecting a read error. The genes are TRBV7-8 and TRBJ1-2; the D is unclear. The length of the CDR3 is 15 residues. Trimming took 1 base from V and 7 from J, leaving 16 bases between them. Per germline, CDR1 SGHVS and CDR2 FQNEAQ. The CDR3 loop reads CASSLVLGYTIGYTL. The CDR3 nucleotides are TGTGCCAGCAGCTTAGTTTTGGGTTACACTATTGGCTACACCCTC.

In this sample, this clonotype turned up a few times. The chain combines TRBV6-2 or TRBV6-3 with TRBJ2-7; D gene unclear. The V end was cut by 7 bases, the J end by 6 bases, with 16 bases between. CDR1 MNHEY and CDR2 SVGEGT come from the germline V gene. CDR3 length: 13 amino acids. CDR3 DNA sequence: TGTGCCAGCACCCCAAGATCGGGCGGCGAGCAGTACTTC. This translates into CASTPRSGGEQYF.

The chain is built from TRBV10-3 and TRBJ1-1; 7 nucleotides line up with TRBD1. J was trimmed by 5 bases and V by 6 bases; bases with no gene match: 9. The CDR3 totals 14 residues. Germline V gene data show CDR1 as ENHRY and CDR2 as SYGVKD. CDR3 sequence (DNA): TGTGCCATCAGGGGGATGACAGGGAGGACTGAAGCTTTCTTT. The encoded protein is CAIRGMTGRTEAFF.

The V and J genes are TRBV12-3 or TRBV12-4 and TRBJ2-4; 7 nucleotides line up with TRBD2. After removal of 2 bases from V and 5 bases from J, the junction contained 3 bases not matched to a gene. This CDR3 has 14 residues. The CDR3 loop is CASSLRGGENIQYF. The DNA for the CDR3 is TGTGCCAGCAGTTTAAGGGGAGGGGAAAACATTCAGTACTTC.

This clonotype came up many times. The chain links TRBV28 to TRBJ1-2, with D tentatively TRBD1 (6 bases). The CDR3 runs to 12 residues. The germline gives CDR1 MDHEN, CDR2 SYDVKM. V dropped 3 bases and J dropped 8 bases, with 10 bases sitting between them. The CDR3 here is CASSLPGQGYTF. The CDR3 coding sequence is TGTGCCAGCAGTTTGCCCGGACAGGGCTACACCTTC.